Presented here are 22 T cell receptor beta chains from one specimen sequenced in a study of cytomegalovirus exposure and HLA in healthy donors. Amplification used 60 Vbeta primers and 13 Jbeta primers. The table came from immunoSEQ multiplex PCR; TCRdb's copy has only in-frame clones and leaves some out. The profile shows 110,000 to 150,000 clones, around 85% of them singletons. The sample was PBMCs. Receptor source: a female donor in good health and CMV-seronegative.

This chain links TRBV28 with TRBJ1-4, with D perhaps matching TRBD1 (5 bases). The CDR3 totals 13 residues. Between the trimmed V and J ends, which lost 8 bases and 6 bases, there was a span of 13 bases. The germline CDR1 and CDR2 sequences are MDHEN and SYDVKM. In DNA form, the CDR3 reads TGTGCCAGCCGTACGGGGGAGGATGAAAAACTGTTTTTT. As protein: CASRTGEDEKLFF.

The V gene is TRBV7-9, the J gene TRBJ2-5; tentative D call: TRBD2 (6 bases). V lost 6 bases, J lost 5 bases, and 13 bases lay in between. The CDR3 extends over 13 amino acids. CDR1 is SEHNR, CDR2 FQNEAQ, per germline (reference sequence). The CDR3 spells CASSYGLSETQYF. CDR3 nucleotides: TGTGCCAGCAGTTATGGACTATCCGAGACCCAGTACTTC.

To note about this clone: The junction departs from germline at one end; a sequencing error may be responsible. The V call is TRBV7-7, the J call TRBJ2-5; 11 nucleotides agree with TRBD1. This CDR3 contains 16 residues. CDR1 is SSHAT and CDR2 is FNYEAQ in the germline V gene (reference sequence). DNA for the CDR3: TGTGCTAGCAGCCGACGGGACAGGGGGATGGAGGAGACCCAGTACTTC. Amino acid sequence: CASSRRDRGMEETQYF.

The V call is TRBV2, the J call TRBJ2-2; TRBD2 matches at 8 bases. The junction had 17 bases not matched to a gene; V was cut back by 5 bases and J by 6 bases. The CDR3 has 18 residues. In germline, CDR1 is SNHLY, CDR2 FYNNEI. In DNA, the CDR3 is TGTGCCAGCAGTCCCGTTCGGGGGGGAGGAGCCCCCGCCGGGGAGCTGTTTTTT. Protein sequence: CASSPVRGGGAPAGELFF.

The chain couples TRBV5-4 to TRBJ2-5, with D tentatively TRBD1 (6 bases). Deletions cut 4 bases from V and 0 bases from J, with 16 bases between. Germline V CDR1 and CDR2: SGHNT, YYREEE (reference sequence). The CDR3 runs 16 residues. CDR3 DNA sequence: TGTGCCAGCAGCCCCACCCCCCAGGGGAACCAAGAGACCCAGTACTTC. It codes for CASSPTPQGNQETQYF.

The CDR3 bases are TGTGCCAGCTCACCCGGGACAGGGCCGCGGGAGCAGTACTTC. Translating gives CASSPGTGPREQYF. The gene calls are TRBV18 and TRBJ2-7; 9 bases match TRBD1. The CDR3 runs to 14 residues. The V gene's germline CDR1 is KGHSH and CDR2 LQKENI. Trimming cost V 3 bases and J 7 bases; bases outside gene matches: 7.

The rearrangement joins TRBV6-5 to TRBJ1-4, with D unresolved. The V end lost 5 bases, the J end lost 8 bases, and 15 bases lay between the germline ends. This CDR3 has 14 amino acids. The germline gives CDR1 MNHEY, CDR2 SVGAGI. Here the CDR3 reads CASSKTTGGEKLFF. In DNA form, the CDR3 reads TGTGCCAGCAGTAAGACAACTGGCGGGGAAAAACTGTTTTTT.

This clone was seen once. V gene TRBV28 combines with J gene TRBJ2-5; the D is unclear. The CDR3 sequence is 12 residues long. Germline loops: CDR1 MDHEN, CDR2 SYDVKM. V lost 3 bases and J 5 bases, leaving 7 bases between the germline ends. CDR3 DNA: TGTGCCAGCAGTTTGGGCAGTGAGACCCAGTACTTC. Protein product: CASSLGSETQYF.

The V gene is TRBV4-1, the J gene TRBJ2-1; 10 bases match TRBD2. CDR3 length equals 16 residues. Per the germline V gene, CDR1 is MGHRA and CDR2 is YSYEKL. V shed 4 bases, J shed 3 bases, and the junction held 6 bases outside the gene matches. DNA of the CDR3: TGCGCCAGCAGCCTTACTAGCGGGAATAACTACAATGAGCAGTTCTTC. This sequence encodes CASSLTSGNNYNEQFF.

The chain couples TRBV4-1 to TRBJ1-2; D not resolved. Deletions cut 3 bases from V and 7 bases from J, with 6 bases between. The CDR3 spans 11 residues. The germline gives CDR1 MGHRA, CDR2 YSYEKL. The CDR3 spells CASSHPSGYTF. The CDR3 bases are TGCGCCAGCAGCCACCCTTCTGGCTACACCTTC.

CDR3 DNA sequence: TGTGCCAGCAGCAGGGGCGGGCAGCCCCAGCATTTT. Translation gives CASSRGGQPQHF. The chain links TRBV28 to TRBJ1-5, with D maybe TRBD1 (6 bases). The germline V gene encodes CDR1 MDHEN and CDR2 SYDVKM. Trimming left V 6 bases short and J 7 bases short, with 10 bases between. The CDR3 is 12 amino acids.

The J gene is TRBJ2-5, the V gene TRBV6-6; 8 positions match TRBD1. The closer fit of TRBJ2-7 to the DNA end suggests the J call may be wrong. In germline, CDR1 is MNHNY, CDR2 SVGAGI (reference sequence). The CDR3 totals 15 residues. CDR3 region: CASSRQGQGAYEQYF. CDR3 bases: TGTGCCAGCAGCAGACAAGGACAGGGCGCCTACGAGCAGTACTTC.

CDR3: CASSPRGRTYSYEQYF. The CDR3 DNA reads as TGTGCCAGCAGTCCCCGGGGAAGAACTTACTCCTACGAGCAGTACTTC. The genes are TRBV27 and TRBJ2-7; D might be TRBD2 (5 bases). Trimming pared 5 bases from V and 0 bases from J, leaving 17 bases between. CDR1 MNHEY and CDR2 SMNVEV come from the germline V gene (reference sequence). CDR3 length: 16 residues.

This chain uses TRBV6-5 with TRBJ2-3; D gene ambiguous. Germline CDR1 and CDR2: MNHEY and SVGAGI. Trimming took 2 bases from V and 6 from J, leaving 12 bases between them. The CDR3 sequence is 14 residues long. CDR3 sequence: CASSYHQPGDTQYF. DNA of the CDR3: TGTGCCAGCAGTTACCACCAACCCGGGGATACGCAGTATTTT.

CDR3 nucleotide sequence: TGTGCCAGCAGCCCGGGGACTAGCGGGAGCACAGATACGCAGTATTTT. It specifies CASSPGTSGSTDTQYF. This chain links TRBV7-9 with TRBJ2-3; 12 bases agree with TRBD2. The length of the CDR3 is 16 residues. Trimming at V came to 5 bases and at J to 0 bases, leaving 3 bases not matched to a gene. Germline-derived CDR1 and CDR2 are SEHNR and FQNEAQ (reference sequence).

V is TRBV7-9 and J is TRBJ1-1; TRBD1 might be the D (6 bases). The CDR3 has 13 residues. CDR1 and CDR2 from the germline V gene are SEHNR and FQNEAQ (reference sequence). The germline V and J ends were trimmed by 3 bases and 5 bases, with 10 bases remaining between them. The CDR3 reads CASSFEQGTEAFF. In DNA form, the CDR3 reads TGTGCCAGCAGCTTTGAACAGGGTACTGAAGCTTTCTTT.

This rearrangement joins TRBV19 to TRBJ1-5; D unclear. Deletions cut 4 bases from V and 0 bases from J, with 10 bases between. CDR1 is LNHDA, CDR2 SQIVND, per germline (reference sequence). CDR3 length equals 15 residues. CDR3 bases: TGTGCCAGTAGTACCCACGGGTATAGCAATCAGCCCCAGCATTTT. Translating gives CASSTHGYSNQPQHF.

The V gene is TRBV2, the J gene TRBJ1-2, with TRBD1 identical over 7 bases. The germline CDR1 and CDR2 sequences are SNHLY and FYNNEI. The CDR3 is 15 amino acids. With 6 bases clipped from V and 6 bases from J, the junction kept 13 bases outside the gene matches. The CDR3 is CASSLRAGGVDGYTF. Written as DNA, the CDR3 is TGTGCCAGCAGCCTAAGGGCAGGGGGAGTCGATGGCTACACCTTC.

V gene TRBV5-4 combines with J gene TRBJ1-4, with TRBD1 matching 7 bases. The germline CDR1 and CDR2 sequences are SGHNT and YYREEE (reference sequence). The trim removed 4 bases at V and 7 bases at J, leaving 7 bases unmatched. The CDR3 loop spans 14 amino acids. The CDR3 bases are TGTGCCAGCAGCCACCGGGACAGTAGTGAAAAACTGTTTTTT. Its translation is CASSHRDSSEKLFF.

CDR3 nucleotide sequence: TGTGCCAGCAGCACTAGCTTAATTTTGAACACTGAAGCTTTCTTT. This codes for CASSTSLILNTEAFF. The genes are TRBV7-9 and TRBJ1-1; the D is unclear. Germline values: CDR1 SEHNR, CDR2 FQNEAQ (reference sequence). The ends were cut back, 5 bases at V and 0 bases at J, with 13 bases in the middle. The CDR3 consists of 15 residues.

The V gene is TRBV19, the J gene TRBJ2-1; 9 bases line up with TRBD1. The CDR3 extends over 16 amino acids. V lost 3 bases and J lost 4; bases outside the gene matches: 7. CDR1 is LNHDA, CDR2 SQIVND, per germline (reference sequence). The CDR3 region has the DNA TGTGCCAGTAGTATGGGACAGGGATCGGGATACAATGAGCAGTTCTTC. As protein: CASSMGQGSGYNEQFF.

The V call is TRBV6-5, the J call TRBJ2-5; D perhaps matches TRBD1 (6 bases). Germline values: CDR1 MNHEY, CDR2 SVGAGI. The CDR3 covers 15 residues. The V end lost 6 bases, the J end lost 6 bases, and 20 bases lay between the germline ends. The CDR3 region is CASSPTPLGAQTQYF. DNA for the CDR3: TGTGCCAGCAGCCCCACCCCTTTGGGGGCGCAGACCCAGTACTTC.